This T cell receptor beta chain appears in the sequencing data of a study of blood T cell repertoires in COVID-19. Whole-study context: Some COVID-19 samples were acute and others convalescent; all came from the United States, Italy and Spain.

Generated by immunoSEQ multiplex PCR, the TCRdb table keeps only in-frame clones and is missing some. The table lists about 90,000 clones, around 80% of them singletons. CDR3 length: 13 amino acids. With 1 base removed from V and 4 bases from J, the gap between germline ends came to 7 bases. CDR1 is SEHNR, CDR2 FQNEAQ, per germline (reference sequence). The chain couples TRBV7-9 to TRBJ1-1, with D possibly matching TRBD1 (5 bases). This clonotype originated in a man aged 65-85 years with acute or convalescent COVID-19. Sequenced material: peripheral blood. The DNA of the CDR3 is TGTGCCAGCAGCTTAGAAAGGGGCACTGAAGCTTTCTTT. Translating gives CASSLERGTEAFF.